The source of this TCR beta chain is a study of T cells after yellow fever vaccination. Study summary: Fractions containing few cells were prepared with SMART-Seq v4 Ultra Low Input. Study-wide findings and caveats: Booster samples showed a return of most primary-vaccination clones (under 97% CD4, about 88% CD8). Weaker, the secondary response peaked sooner, at day 5 versus 15.

TCRdb used MiXCR to reprocess the 5' RACE reads, holding one entry per CDR3 protein. This table holds approximately 250,000 distinct CDR3 sequences, roughly 4.8% found once. This clonotype came up many times. Antigen unknown. CDR1 SGHDN and CDR2 FVKESK come from the germline V gene. This CDR3 spans 13 amino acids. Trimming removed 0 bases from V and 8 bases from J, with 8 bases in between. Here the sequenced sample was CD4+ T cells sorted from PBMCs, taken on the day of the yellow fever booster vaccination. The rearrangement joins TRBV14 to TRBJ2-4; D possibly corresponds to TRBD2 (5 bases). This sequence was found in a young man who received the YFV17D yellow fever vaccine. The CDR3 sequence is CASSQDHGDIQYF. The CDR3 DNA is TGTGCCAGCAGCCAAGATCACGGGGACATTCAGTACTTC.